This T cell receptor (beta chain) was recovered during a study of blood T cell repertoires in COVID-19. In the study overall: Spain, Italy and the United States supplied samples that represented acute and convalescent COVID-19. The cDNA or gDNA used as material had been derived from T cells, B-cell-depleted T cells, or PBMCs.

Cohorts were assigned according to the clinical history that participants reported. This clone was observed once. As originally analysed: Amplifying reference gene primers gave estimates of nucleated cell counts. Generated by immunoSEQ multiplex PCR, the TCRdb table keeps only in-frame clones and is missing some. From that table come the V and J calls and clone size; the DNA was used to work out D and trimming. The sample gives about 250,000 clones, over 75% of which show up once; around 9.8% is in the top ten. Sequenced sample: PBMCs or T cells enriched from blood (not recorded which). The clonotype originates from a woman aged 45-59 years with acute COVID-19.

This CDR3 reads CASSGDRVGEQYF. CDR3 nucleotide sequence: TGTGCCAGCAGTGGGGACAGGGTTGGAGAGCAGTACTTC. The chain employs TRBV12-3 or TRBV12-4 and TRBJ2-7; TRBD1 agrees at 9 bases. Unmatched junction bases numbered 6, after V lost 5 bases and J lost 7 bases. This CDR3 is built from 13 residues.